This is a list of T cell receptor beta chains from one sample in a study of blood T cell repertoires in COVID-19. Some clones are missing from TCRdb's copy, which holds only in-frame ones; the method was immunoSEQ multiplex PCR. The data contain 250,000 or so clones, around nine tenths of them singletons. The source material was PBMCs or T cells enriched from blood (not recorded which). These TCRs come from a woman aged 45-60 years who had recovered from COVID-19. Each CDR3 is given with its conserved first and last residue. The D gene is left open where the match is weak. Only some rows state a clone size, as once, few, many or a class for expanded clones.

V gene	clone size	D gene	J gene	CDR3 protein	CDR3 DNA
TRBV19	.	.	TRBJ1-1	CASSITGVNTEAFF	TGTGCCAGTAGTATCACAGGCGTGAACACTGAAGCTTTCTTT
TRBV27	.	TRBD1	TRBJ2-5	CASSTGQGARETQYF	TGTGCCAGCAGCACGGGACAGGGGGCGCGAGAGACCCAGTACTTC
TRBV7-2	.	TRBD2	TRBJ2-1	CASSSPRPHGGNEQFF	TGTGCCAGCAGCTCCCCTCGCCCTCACGGGGGGAATGAGCAGTTCTTC
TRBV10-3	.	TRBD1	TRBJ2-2	CAIRGDRGSDTGELFF	TGTGCCATCAGAGGGGACAGGGGCAGTGACACCGGGGAGCTGTTTTTT
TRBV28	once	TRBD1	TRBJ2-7	CASSPSGTGSYEQYF	TGTGCCAGCAGTCCCTCCGGGACAGGGTCCTACGAGCAGTACTTC
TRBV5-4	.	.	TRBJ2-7	CASSGPGERSSYEQYF	TGTGCCAGCAGCGGTCCGGGCGAGCGGAGCTCCTACGAGCAGTACTTC
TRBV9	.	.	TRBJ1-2	CASTPDTKNYGYTF	TGTGCCAGCACCCCGGACACGAAGAACTATGGCTACACCTTC
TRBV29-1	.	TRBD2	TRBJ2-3	CSVDHLAGGGTDTQYF	TGCAGCGTTGACCACCTAGCGGGAGGCGGCACAGATACGCAGTATTTT
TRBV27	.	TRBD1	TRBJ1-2	CASSLSAGGYGYTF	TGTGCCAGCAGTTTATCGGCAGGGGGGTATGGCTACACCTTC
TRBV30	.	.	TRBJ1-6	CAWSVSERIASPLHF	TGTGCCTGGAGTGTTTCTGAGAGGATCGCTTCACCCCTCCACTTT
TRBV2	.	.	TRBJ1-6	CASTYSRGYNSPLHF	TGTGCCAGCACGTATAGCAGGGGTTATAATTCACCCCTCCACTTT
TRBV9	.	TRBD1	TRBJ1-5	CASGRDGQGFRNQPQHF	TGTGCCAGCGGTCGGGATGGACAGGGCTTCCGCAATCAGCCCCAGCATTTT
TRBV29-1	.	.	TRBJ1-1	CSVGRGVTTEAFF	TGCAGCGTGGGACGGGGGGTTACCACTGAAGCTTTCTTT
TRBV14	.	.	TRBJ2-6	CASSQSWRGANVLTF	TGTGCCAGCAGCCAATCCTGGAGGGGGGCCAACGTCCTGACTTTC
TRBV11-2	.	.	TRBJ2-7	CASSPDYYEQYF	TGTGCCAGCAGCCCTGACTATTACGAGCAGTACTTC
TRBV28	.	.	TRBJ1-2	CASSLDPRVYGYTF	TGTGCCAGCAGTTTAGATCCCCGGGTGTATGGCTACACCTTC
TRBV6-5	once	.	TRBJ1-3	CASSRQAVGGNTIYF	TGTGCCAGCAGCCGACAGGCGGTCGGGGGAAACACCATATATTTT
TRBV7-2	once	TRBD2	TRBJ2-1	CASSSPELAGLSNEQFF	TGTGCCAGCAGCTCTCCCGAGCTAGCGGGGTTGAGCAATGAGCAGTTCTTC
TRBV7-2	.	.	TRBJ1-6	CASSLFGKDDSPLHF	TGTGCCAGCAGCTTATTCGGGAAGGATGATTCACCCCTCCACTTT
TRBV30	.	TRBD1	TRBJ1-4	CAWSVQGANEKLFF	TGTGCCTGGAGTGTACAGGGGGCTAATGAAAAACTGTTTTTT
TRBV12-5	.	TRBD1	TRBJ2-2	CASGSGQYTGELFF	TGTGCTAGTGGTTCGGGACAGTACACCGGGGAGCTGTTTTTT
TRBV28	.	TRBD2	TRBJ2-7	CASSLVAGDSYEQYF	TGTGCCAGCAGTTTAGTAGCGGGAGACTCCTACGAGCAGTACTTC
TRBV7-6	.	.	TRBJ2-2	CASSLYRETGELFF	TGTGCCAGCAGCCTATACAGGGAGACCGGGGAGCTGTTTTTT
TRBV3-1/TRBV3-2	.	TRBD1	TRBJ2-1	CASSHLISGTGVLNEQFF	TGTGCCAGCAGCCACTTGATTTCCGGGACAGGGGTATTGAATGAGCAGTTCTTC
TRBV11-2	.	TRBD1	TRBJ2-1	CASSFYRGSYNEQFF	TGTGCCAGCAGCTTCTACAGGGGGTCCTACAATGAGCAGTTCTTC
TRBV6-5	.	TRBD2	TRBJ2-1	CASRPGLGNEQFF	TGTGCCAGCAGACCCGGACTAGGGAATGAGCAGTTCTTC
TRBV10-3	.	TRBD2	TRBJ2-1	CAISDGLAGGGGEQFF	TGTGCCATCAGTGATGGGTTAGCGGGAGGTGGCGGTGAGCAGTTCTTC
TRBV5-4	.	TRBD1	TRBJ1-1	CASNDLDRANTEAFF	TGTGCCAGCAACGACCTGGACAGGGCGAACACTGAAGCTTTCTTT
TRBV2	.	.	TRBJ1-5	CASSEALGYRQPQHF	TGTGCCAGCAGTGAAGCATTGGGTTACAGACAGCCCCAGCATTTT